Listed below are T cell receptor beta chains from one sample, sequenced in a study of blood T cell repertoires in COVID-19. Repertoires were generated with immunoSEQ multiplex PCR, while TCRdb's copy carries only in-frame clones and drops some. The sample has about 98,000 clones; 80% to 95% are singletons. Sequencing was carried out using peripheral blood. These receptors all come from a woman between 45 and 65 years old with COVID-19, enrolled during active disease. The CDR3 runs from the conserved cysteine through the conserved F or W. A D gene is named only where the DNA matches it firmly. Size tells how often a clone was seen (once, few, many) or the class of an expanded clone, and some rows leave it out.

size: .
V: TRBV28
D: TRBD1
J: TRBJ1-6
CDR3: CASSFQGGAASPLHF
DNA: TGTGCCAGCAGTTTCCAAGGGGGCGCGGCTTCACCCCTCCACTTT

size: .
V: TRBV4-1
D: TRBD1
J: TRBJ1-2
CDR3: CASSPDRGLGGYTF
DNA: TGCGCCAGCAGCCCGGACAGGGGGCTGGGTGGCTACACCTTC

size: .
V: TRBV19
D: .
J: TRBJ2-1
CDR3: CASSIGGEGEQFF
DNA: TGTGCCAGTAGTATAGGGGGAGAAGGCGAGCAGTTCTTC

size: .
V: TRBV7-8
D: .
J: TRBJ2-3
CDR3: CASSTGNTDTQYF
DNA: TGTGCCAGCTCGACAGGAAACACAGATACGCAGTATTTT

size: .
V: TRBV6-5
D: .
J: TRBJ2-2
CDR3: CASSTDINTGELFF
DNA: TGTGCCAGCTCGACAGACATCAACACCGGGGAGCTGTTTTTT

size: .
V: TRBV27
D: TRBD2
J: TRBJ2-5
CDR3: CASSLSSGRTQYF
DNA: TGTGCCAGCAGTTTGAGTAGCGGGAGGACCCAGTACTTC

size: .
V: TRBV15
D: .
J: TRBJ1-1
CDR3: CATSKTVGAEAFF
DNA: TGTGCCACCAGCAAAACGGTCGGGGCTGAAGCTTTCTTT

size: .
V: TRBV10-3
D: TRBD1
J: TRBJ1-3
CDR3: CAISDRDRGLSGNTIYF
DNA: TGTGCCATCAGTGACCGGGACAGAGGCCTCTCTGGAAACACCATATATTTT

size: .
V: TRBV7-2
D: .
J: TRBJ1-3
CDR3: CASSHRRGSPGNTIYF
DNA: TGTGCCAGCAGTCACCGCAGGGGATCACCTGGAAACACCATATATTTT

size: .
V: TRBV5-1
D: .
J: TRBJ1-2
CDR3: CASSKELGGYTF
DNA: TGCGCCAGCAGCAAGGAGCTCGGTGGCTACACCTTC

size: .
V: TRBV7-9
D: .
J: TRBJ2-7
CDR3: CASSRLPTGEQYF
DNA: TGTGCCAGCAGCCGACTTCCAACAGGGGAGCAGTACTTC

size: once
V: TRBV5-1
D: .
J: TRBJ2-4
CDR3: CASSLARQGLNIQYF
DNA: TGCGCCAGCAGCTTGGCCAGGCAGGGACTAAACATTCAGTACTTC

size: .
V: TRBV30
D: .
J: TRBJ1-2
CDR3: CASRAGHYGYTF
DNA: TGTGCCTCTCGTGCAGGCCACTATGGCTACACCTTC

size: .
V: TRBV6-5
D: TRBD1
J: TRBJ1-1
CDR3: CASRLDRGWTEAFF
DNA: TGTGCCAGCAGGCTTGACAGGGGTTGGACTGAAGCTTTCTTT

size: .
V: TRBV11-2
D: TRBD1
J: TRBJ2-3
CDR3: CASRGDRGLEDTQYF
DNA: TGTGCCAGCAGGGGGGACAGGGGATTAGAGGATACGCAGTATTTT

size: many
V: TRBV5-5
D: .
J: TRBJ1-1
CDR3: CASSWGQNTEAFF
DNA: TGTGCCAGCAGCTGGGGACAGAACACTGAAGCTTTCTTT